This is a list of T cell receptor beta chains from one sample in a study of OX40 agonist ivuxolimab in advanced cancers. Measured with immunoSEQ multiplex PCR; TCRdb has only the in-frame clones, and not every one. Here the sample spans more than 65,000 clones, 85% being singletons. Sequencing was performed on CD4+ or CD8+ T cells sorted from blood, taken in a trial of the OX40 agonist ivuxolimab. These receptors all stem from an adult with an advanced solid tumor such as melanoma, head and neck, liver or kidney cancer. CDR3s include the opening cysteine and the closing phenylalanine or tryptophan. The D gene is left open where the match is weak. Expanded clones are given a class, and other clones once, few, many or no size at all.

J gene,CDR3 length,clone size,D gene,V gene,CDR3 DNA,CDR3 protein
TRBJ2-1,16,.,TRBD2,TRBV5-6,TGTGCCAGCAGCTTGGAGCTAGCGGGAGGGAGGGGCGAGCAGTTCTTC,CASSLELAGGRGEQFF
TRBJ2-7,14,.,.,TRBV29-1,TGCAGCGTTGATATCGCCGGGGGCCATCGCGAGCAGTACTTC,CSVDIAGGHREQYF
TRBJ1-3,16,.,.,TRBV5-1,TGCGCCAGCAGCCCTCTGCAGGGAGGAGCGGGAAACACCATATATTTT,CASSPLQGGAGNTIYF
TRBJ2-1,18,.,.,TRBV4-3,TGCGCCAGCAGCCTAAGTTACGGGGGGCTTGGCGCCTACAATGAGCAGTTCTTC,CASSLSYGGLGAYNEQFF
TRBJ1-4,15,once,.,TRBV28,TGTGCCAGCAGTTTTGGGGACGTGGCTAATGAAAAACTGTTTTTT,CASSFGDVANEKLFF
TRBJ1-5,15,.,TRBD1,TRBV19,TGTGCCAGTAGTCTAAGGGGGCGCGGCAATCAGCCCCAGCATTTT,CASSLRGRGNQPQHF
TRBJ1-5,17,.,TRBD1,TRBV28,TGTGCCAGCAGTTTCCTCCCGGGACAGGTAGGCAATCAGCCCCAGCATTTT,CASSFLPGQVGNQPQHF
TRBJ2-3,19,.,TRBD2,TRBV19,TGTGCCAGTAGTATAGATCCGACTAGCGGGGGGGGTCCCACAGATACGCAGTATTTT,CASSIDPTSGGGPTDTQYF
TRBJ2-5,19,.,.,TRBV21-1,TGTGCCAGCAGCAAAGACGGGCCCCGGCGGGCCCCGGTCCGGGAGACCCAGTACTTC,CASSKDGPRRAPVRETQYF
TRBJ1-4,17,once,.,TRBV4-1,TGCGCCAGCAGCCAAGGGGTTGTTGGGGGAGGTAATGAAAAACTGTTTTTT,CASSQGVVGGGNEKLFF
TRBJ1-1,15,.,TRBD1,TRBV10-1,TGCGCCAGCAGTGAGGCAGGGGGCTGGAACACTGAAGCTTTCTTT,CASSEAGGWNTEAFF
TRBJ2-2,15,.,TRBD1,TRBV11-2,TGTGCCAGCAGCCTTAGACAGGGGGCGGTCGGGGAGCTGTTTTTT,CASSLRQGAVGELFF
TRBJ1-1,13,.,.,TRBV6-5,TGTGCCAGCAGTTACCGCAGGAACACTGAAGCTTTCTTT,CASSYRRNTEAFF
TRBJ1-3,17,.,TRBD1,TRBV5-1,TGCGCCAGCAGCTTGGGCCCGACAGGGAACGCTGGAAACACCATATATTTT,CASSLGPTGNAGNTIYF
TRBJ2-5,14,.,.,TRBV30,TGTGCCTGGAGTGGCCCACAGGGCCAAGAGACCCAGTACTTC,CAWSGPQGQETQYF
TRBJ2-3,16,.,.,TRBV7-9,TGTGCCAGCAGCTTAGGGTCACGGGTATTTCAAGATACGCAGTATTTT,CASSLGSRVFQDTQYF
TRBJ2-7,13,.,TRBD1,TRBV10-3,TGTGCCATCACCGGACAGGGGGAATACGAGCAGTACTTC,CAITGQGEYEQYF
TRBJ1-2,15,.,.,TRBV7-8,TGTGCCAGCAGCGGGAACAGGGCCGTTTCTTATGGCTACACCTTC,CASSGNRAVSYGYTF
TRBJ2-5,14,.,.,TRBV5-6,TGTGCCAGCAGCTCGCCAAGGGGGGCAGAGACCCAGTACTTC,CASSSPRGAETQYF
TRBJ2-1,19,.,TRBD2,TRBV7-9,TGTGCCAGCAGCCTAGGACTAGCGGGAGCCCCCGCTTTCTACAATGAGCAGTTCTTC,CASSLGLAGAPAFYNEQFF
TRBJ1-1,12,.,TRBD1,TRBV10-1,TGCGCCAGTTCCTACAGGGGTACTGAAGCTTTCTTT,CASSYRGTEAFF
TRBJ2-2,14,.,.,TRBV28,TGTGCCAGCAGTTTTAATGCGGGGACCGGGGAGCTGTTTTTT,CASSFNAGTGELFF
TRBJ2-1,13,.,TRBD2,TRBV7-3,TGTGCCAGCAGTGAAGGACTAGCGGATGAGCAGTTCTTC,CASSEGLADEQFF
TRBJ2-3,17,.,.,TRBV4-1,TGCGCCAGCAGCCTAAGAGGTGGGGAAGGATACACAGATACGCAGTATTTT,CASSLRGGEGYTDTQYF
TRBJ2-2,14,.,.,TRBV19,TGTGCCAGTATGAGTTTAAATCGGGCCGGGGAGCTGTTTTTT,CASMSLNRAGELFF
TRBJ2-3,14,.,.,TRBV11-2,TGTGCCAGTCAGCAGCCGGTGGGGGGGGCTACGCAGTATTTT,CASQQPVGGATQYF
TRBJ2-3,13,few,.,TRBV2,TGTGCCAGACGGGGTGACTCCACAGATACGCAGTATTTT,CARRGDSTDTQYF
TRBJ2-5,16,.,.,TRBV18,TGTGCCAGCTCACTCCTAATTGGGCAGCACCAAGAGACCCAGTACTTC,CASSLLIGQHQETQYF
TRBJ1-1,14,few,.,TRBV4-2,TGTGCCAGCAGCCAAGGGGGGGCGAACACTGAAGCTTTCTTT,CASSQGGANTEAFF
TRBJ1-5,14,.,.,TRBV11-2,TGTGCCAGCAGCTCCGGCGGACAGAATCAGCCCCAGCATTTT,CASSSGGQNQPQHF
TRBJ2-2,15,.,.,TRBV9,TGTGCCAGCAGCGCTCGGGCCGCGAACACCGGGGAGCTGTTTTTT,CASSARAANTGELFF
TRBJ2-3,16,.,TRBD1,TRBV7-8,TGTGCCAGCAGCCCTTACTCGACAGGGGGCACAGATACGCAGTATTTT,CASSPYSTGGTDTQYF
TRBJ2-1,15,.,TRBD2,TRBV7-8,TGTGCCAGCAGCTTCGGACTAGCGGGAGTCTCTGAGCAGTTCTTC,CASSFGLAGVSEQFF
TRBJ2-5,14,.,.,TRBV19,TGTGCCAGTAGTTCCCTGACTAGAACGGAGACCCAGTACTTC,CASSSLTRTETQYF
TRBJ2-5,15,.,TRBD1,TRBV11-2,TGTGCCAGCAGCCCCTACTGGACAGGTGAAGAGACCCAGTACTTC,CASSPYWTGEETQYF
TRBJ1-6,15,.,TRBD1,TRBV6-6,TGTGCCAGCAGGGGACAGGACTCCTATAATTCACCCCTCCACTTT,CASRGQDSYNSPLHF
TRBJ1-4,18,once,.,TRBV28,TGTGCCAGCAGTTTCGGTTGGGGGCGCGGGGCAACTAATGAAAAACTGTTTTTT,CASSFGWGRGATNEKLFF
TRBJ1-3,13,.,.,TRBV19,TGTGCCAGTAGTATAGATTCTGGAAACACCATATATTTT,CASSIDSGNTIYF
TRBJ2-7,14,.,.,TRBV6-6,TGTGCCAGCAGTCCAACATTAGGCTCCTACGAGCAGTACTTC,CASSPTLGSYEQYF
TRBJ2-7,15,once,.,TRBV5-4,TGTGCCAGCAGCTTGGCCGGGAGAGGAGGGGGCGAGCAGTACTTC,CASSLAGRGGGEQYF
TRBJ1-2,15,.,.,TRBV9,TGTGCCAGCAGCGTAGAAACGGGGGATAGAGATGGCTACACCTTC,CASSVETGDRDGYTF
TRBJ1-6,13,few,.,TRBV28,TGTGCCAGCAGTTTAAGGGTGGTTTCACCCCTCCACTTT,CASSLRVVSPLHF
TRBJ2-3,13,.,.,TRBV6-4,TGTGCCAGCAGTGAGGGGGCTGGAGATACGCAGTATTTT,CASSEGAGDTQYF
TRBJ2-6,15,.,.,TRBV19,TGTGCCAGTAGTCGACCGGACTCTGGGGCCAACGTCCTGACTTTC,CASSRPDSGANVLTF
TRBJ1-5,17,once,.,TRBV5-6,TGTGCCAGCAGCCGGGGGTTCGGAGGCCATAGCAATCAGCCCCAGCATTTT,CASSRGFGGHSNQPQHF
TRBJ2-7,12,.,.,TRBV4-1,TGCGCCAGCAGCCTGGGGCGCCGCGAGCAGTACTTC,CASSLGRREQYF
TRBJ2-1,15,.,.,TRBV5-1,TGCGCCAGCAGCTTGGGTGATCGCCCTCACAATGAGCAGTTCTTC,CASSLGDRPHNEQFF
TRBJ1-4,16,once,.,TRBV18,TGTGCCAGCTCACCACCAGGGTGGCCAACTAATGAAAAACTGTTTTTT,CASSPPGWPTNEKLFF
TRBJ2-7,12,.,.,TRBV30,TGTGCCTGGAGTACGCTGCACTCCGAGCAGTACTTC,CAWSTLHSEQYF
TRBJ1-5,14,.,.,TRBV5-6,TGTGCCAGCAGCCGCAGAGGTGCGGGCGAGCCCCAGCATTTT,CASSRRGAGEPQHF
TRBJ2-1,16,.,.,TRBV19,TGTGCCAGTAGTCCCCGAATGTTGAGCTCCTACAATGAGCAGTTCTTC,CASSPRMLSSYNEQFF
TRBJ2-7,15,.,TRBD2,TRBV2,TGTGCCAGCAGCAGGTGGGCGGGAGTCTCCTACGAGCAGTACTTC,CASSRWAGVSYEQYF
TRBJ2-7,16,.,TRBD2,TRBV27,TGTGCCAGCAGTTTATTCTTAGCGGGGGGGTCCTACGAGCAGTACTTC,CASSLFLAGGSYEQYF